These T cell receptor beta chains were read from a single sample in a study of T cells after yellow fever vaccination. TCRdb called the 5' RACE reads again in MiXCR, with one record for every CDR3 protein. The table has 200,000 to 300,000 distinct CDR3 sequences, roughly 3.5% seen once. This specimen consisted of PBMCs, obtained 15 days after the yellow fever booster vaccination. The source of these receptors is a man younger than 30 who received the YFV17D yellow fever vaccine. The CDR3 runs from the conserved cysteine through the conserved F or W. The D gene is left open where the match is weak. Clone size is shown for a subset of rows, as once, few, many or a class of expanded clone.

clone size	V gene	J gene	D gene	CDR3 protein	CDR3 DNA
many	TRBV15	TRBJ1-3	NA	CATSRDLPATGNTIYF	TGTGCCACCAGCAGAGATCTTCCTGCTACTGGAAACACCATATATTTT
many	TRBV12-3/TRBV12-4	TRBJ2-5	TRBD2	CASTSQRGGQETQYF	TGTGCCAGCACCTCCCAGCGGGGGGGCCAAGAGACCCAGTACTTC
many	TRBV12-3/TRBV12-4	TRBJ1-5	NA	CASGSGQPQHF	TGTGCCAGCGGGAGCGGGCAGCCCCAGCATTTT
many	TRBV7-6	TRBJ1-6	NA	CASSLGLGPNSPLHF	TGTGCCAGCAGCTTAGGTCTGGGGCCGAATTCACCCCTCCACTTT
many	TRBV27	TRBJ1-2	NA	CASSEGHGGGYTF	TGTGCCAGCAGTGAGGGACATGGGGGTGGCTACACCTTC
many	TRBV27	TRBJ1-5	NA	CASSLGGVSNQPQHF	TGTGCCAGCAGTTTGGGAGGGGTAAGCAATCAGCCCCAGCATTTT
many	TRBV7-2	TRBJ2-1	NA	CASSFRLPDKSSYNEQFF	TGTGCCAGCAGCTTCCGTCTGCCGGACAAGAGCTCCTACAATGAGCAGTTCTTC
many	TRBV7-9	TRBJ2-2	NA	CASSMNTGELFF	TGTGCCAGCAGCATGAACACCGGGGAGCTGTTTTTT
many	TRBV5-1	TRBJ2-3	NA	CASSVDTAADTQYF	TGCGCCAGCAGCGTGGACACCGCGGCAGATACGCAGTATTTT
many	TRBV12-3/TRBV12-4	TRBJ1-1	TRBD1	CASSTGQGRTEAFF	TGTGCCAGCAGTACCGGACAGGGGCGCACTGAAGCTTTCTTT
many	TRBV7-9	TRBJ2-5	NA	CAGSTTGETQYF	TGTGCCGGATCTACAACGGGGGAGACCCAGTACTTC
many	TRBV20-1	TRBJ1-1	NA	CSAQRGTEAFF	TGCAGTGCCCAGAGGGGCACTGAAGCTTTCTTT
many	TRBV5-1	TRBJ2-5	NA	CASSRQGLLQETQYF	TGCGCCAGCAGTAGGCAGGGCCTCCTCCAAGAGACCCAGTACTTC
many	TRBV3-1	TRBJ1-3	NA	CASGFNRDRSGNTIYF	TGTGCCAGCGGGTTCAACCGGGACCGCTCTGGAAACACCATATATTTT
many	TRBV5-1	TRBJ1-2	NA	CASSSDWQGDGGYTF	TGCGCCAGCAGCTCCGACTGGCAGGGCGACGGCGGCTACACCTTC
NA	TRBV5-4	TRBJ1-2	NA	CASSLDGQLNYGYTF	TGTGCCAGCAGCTTGGACGGACAGCTTAACTATGGCTACACCTTC
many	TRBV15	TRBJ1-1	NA	CATSRIMSQGAEAFF	TGTGCCACCAGCAGAATCATGTCGCAGGGCGCTGAAGCTTTCTTT
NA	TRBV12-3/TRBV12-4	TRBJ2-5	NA	CASSPTIAFSVETQYF	TGTGCCAGCAGCCCCACGATAGCGTTTAGCGTAGAGACCCAGTACTTC
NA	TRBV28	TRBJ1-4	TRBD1	CASSFRQGADEKLFF	TGTGCCAGCAGTTTTCGACAGGGGGCGGACGAAAAACTGTTTTTT
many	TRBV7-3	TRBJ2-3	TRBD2	CASSLMSGGADTQYF	TGTGCCAGCAGCTTAATGAGCGGGGGGGCCGATACGCAGTATTTT
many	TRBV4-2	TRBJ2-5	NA	CASSQDWAGSQETQYF	TGTGCCAGCAGCCAAGATTGGGCGGGCTCCCAAGAGACCCAGTACTTC
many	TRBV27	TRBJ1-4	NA	CASSFVTGIGEKLFF	TGTGCCAGCAGTTTTGTCACGGGGATCGGGGAAAAACTGTTTTTT
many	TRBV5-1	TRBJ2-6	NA	CASSLGASGANVLTF	TGTGCCAGCAGCTTAGGTGCCTCTGGGGCCAACGTCCTGACTTTC
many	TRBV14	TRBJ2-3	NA	CASSQDMSFTDTQYF	TGTGCCAGCAGCCAAGATATGTCGTTCACAGATACGCAGTATTTT
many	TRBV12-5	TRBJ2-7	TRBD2	CASVLSLAGGLYEQYF	TGTGCTAGTGTCCTCTCACTAGCGGGGGGGTTGTACGAGCAGTACTTC
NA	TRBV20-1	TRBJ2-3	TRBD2	CSARGRRGGSTDTQYF	TGCAGTGCTAGAGGAAGGCGCGGGGGGTCTACAGATACGCAGTATTTT
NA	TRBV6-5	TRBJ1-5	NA	CASTQARNQPQHF	TGTGCCAGCACACAGGCCCGCAATCAGCCCCAGCATTTT
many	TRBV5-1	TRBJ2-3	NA	CASSLGFTGDTQYF	TGCGCCAGCAGCCTCGGCTTCACAGGCGATACGCAGTATTTT
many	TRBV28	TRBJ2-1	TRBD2	CASSSGTSVNEQFF	TGTGCCAGCAGTTCTGGGACTAGCGTCAATGAGCAGTTCTTC
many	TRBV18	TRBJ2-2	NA	CASSRTGGDTGELFF	TGTGCCAGCTCACGGACGGGGGGCGATACCGGGGAGCTGTTTTTT
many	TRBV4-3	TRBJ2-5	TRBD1	CASSQDGTGEWQTQYF	TGCGCCAGCAGCCAAGATGGAACAGGGGAGTGGCAGACCCAGTACTTC
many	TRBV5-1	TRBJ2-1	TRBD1	CASRKWDRGEEQFF	TGCGCCAGCAGAAAGTGGGACAGGGGAGAAGAGCAGTTCTTC
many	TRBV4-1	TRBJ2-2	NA	CASSQLGSTGELFF	TGCGCCAGCAGCCAACTTGGAAGCACCGGGGAGCTGTTTTTT
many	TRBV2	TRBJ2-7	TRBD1	CASSLGGTAGYEQYF	TGTGCCAGCAGCCTTGGTGGGACAGCCGGCTACGAGCAGTACTTC
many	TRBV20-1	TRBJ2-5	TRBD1	CSARDEETGGETQYF	TGCAGTGCTAGAGATGAAGAGACAGGGGGGGAGACCCAGTACTTC
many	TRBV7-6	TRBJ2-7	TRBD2	CASSTSGGGVNEQYF	TGTGCCAGCAGTACTAGCGGGGGGGGAGTTAACGAGCAGTACTTC
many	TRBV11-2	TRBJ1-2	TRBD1	CASSLDEDRGGYTF	TGTGCCAGCAGCTTAGACGAGGACAGGGGTGGCTACACCTTC
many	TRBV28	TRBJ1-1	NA	CASSLYRKAFF	TGTGCCAGCAGTTTATACAGGAAAGCTTTCTTT
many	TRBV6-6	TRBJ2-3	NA	CASSYPTPGGDTQYF	TGTGCCAGCAGTTACCCGACACCTGGAGGAGATACGCAGTATTTT
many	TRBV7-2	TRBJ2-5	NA	CASSLNPAGETQYF	TGTGCCAGCAGCCTAAACCCGGCGGGGGAGACCCAGTACTTC
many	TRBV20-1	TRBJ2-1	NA	CSAGGTANRPSNEQFF	TGCAGTGCTGGCGGGACTGCGAATCGGCCTAGCAATGAGCAGTTCTTC
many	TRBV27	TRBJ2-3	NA	CASSFAYTQYF	TGTGCCAGCAGTTTTGCGTATACGCAGTATTTT
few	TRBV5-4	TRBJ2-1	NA	CASSLLAGGGGSQFF	TGTGCCAGCAGCTTGTTGGCTGGGGGGGGGGGCTCCCAGTTCTTC
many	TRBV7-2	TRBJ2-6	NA	CASSLARGANVLTF	TGTGCCAGCAGCTTAGCTAGAGGGGCCAACGTCCTGACTTTC
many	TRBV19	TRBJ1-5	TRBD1	CASHTLTGDNQPQHF	TGTGCCAGTCACACCCTGACAGGGGACAATCAGCCCCAGCATTTT
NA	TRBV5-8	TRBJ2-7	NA	CASSLEETAYEQYF	TGTGCCAGCAGCTTGGAGGAGACCGCGTACGAGCAGTACTTC
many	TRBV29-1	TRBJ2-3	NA	CSVLTSTDTQYF	TGCAGCGTTCTCACGAGCACAGATACGCAGTATTTT
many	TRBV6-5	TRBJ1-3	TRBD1	CASRSGTGKGTIYF	TGTGCCAGCAGATCAGGGACAGGGAAAGGCACCATATATTTT
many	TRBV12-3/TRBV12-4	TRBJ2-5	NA	CASSPTRGVLETQYF	TGTGCCAGCAGCCCCACCCGCGGGGTCTTAGAGACCCAGTACTTC
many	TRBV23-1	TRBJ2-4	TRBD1	CASSQFVEGGAKNIQYF	TGCGCCAGCAGTCAATTCGTGGAAGGGGGCGCCAAAAACATTCAGTACTTC
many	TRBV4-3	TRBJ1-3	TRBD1	CASSQEGQGLSGNTIYF	TGCGCCAGCAGCCAGGAAGGACAGGGCCTCTCGGGAAACACCATATATTTT
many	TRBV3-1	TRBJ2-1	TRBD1	CASSQMPGGWNEQFF	TGTGCCAGCAGCCAAATGCCAGGGGGCTGGAATGAGCAGTTCTTC
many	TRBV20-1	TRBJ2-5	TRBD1	CSARTGGVETQYF	TGCAGTGCTCGGACAGGGGGCGTGGAGACCCAGTACTTC
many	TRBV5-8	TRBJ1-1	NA	CASKLGAGLGNTEAFF	TGTGCCAGCAAGCTTGGGGCGGGGCTAGGAAACACTGAAGCTTTCTTT
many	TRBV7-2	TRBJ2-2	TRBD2	CASSPRLAGTGELFF	TGTGCCAGCAGCCCCCGACTAGCGGGGACCGGGGAGCTGTTTTTT
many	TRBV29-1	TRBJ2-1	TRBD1	CSGYRGAYNEQFF	TGCAGCGGATACAGGGGGGCCTACAATGAGCAGTTCTTC
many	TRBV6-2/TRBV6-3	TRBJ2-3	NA	CASSYSKDFSGTDTQYF	TGTGCCAGCAGTTACTCAAAGGACTTTTCAGGCACAGATACGCAGTATTTT
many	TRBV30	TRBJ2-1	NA	CAWSVGYNEQFF	TGTGCCTGGAGCGTGGGCTACAATGAGCAGTTCTTC
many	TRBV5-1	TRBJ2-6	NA	CASSLGDGANVLTF	TGCGCCAGCAGCTTGGGTGATGGGGCCAACGTCCTGACTTTC